One sample yielded the 26 T cell receptor beta chains listed below, sequenced in a study of blood T cell repertoires in COVID-19. Assay: immunoSEQ multiplex PCR; the TCRdb copy retains only in-frame clones and omits some. The top ten clones hold over 2% of a sample with approximately 300,000 clones, around 90% of them seen once. The specimen sequenced was peripheral blood. Receptors originate from a woman in her forties or fifties who had recovered from COVID-19.

This clone was seen once. The V and J genes are TRBV28 and TRBJ2-7; TRBD1 might be the D (5 bases). Germline loops: CDR1 MDHEN, CDR2 SYDVKM. This CDR3 has 15 amino acids. Trimming left V 5 bases short and J 5 bases short, with 19 bases between. The CDR3 region is CASSPRKRQFDEQYF. Here the CDR3 DNA reads TGTGCCAGCAGTCCTCGAAAAAGACAGTTCGACGAGCAGTACTTC. Full variable domain (missing parts from reference TRBV28 and TRBJ2-7): DVKVTQSSRYLVKRTGEKVFLECVQDMDHENMFWYRQDPGLGLRLIYFSYDVKMKEKGDIPEGYSVSREKKERFSLILESASTNQTSMYLCASSPRKRQFDEQYFGPGTRLTVT.

This chain joins TRBV29-1 and TRBJ2-7; D might be TRBD1 (6 bases). V lost 1 base and J 0 bases, leaving 10 bases between the germline ends. The CDR3 runs 14 residues. The germline CDR1 and CDR2 sequences are SQVTM and ANQGSEA. The CDR3 bases are TGCAGCGTTGAAGCAACAGGGTACTCCTACGAGCAGTACTTC. Residues: CSVEATGYSYEQYF.

The genes are TRBV9 and TRBJ1-4, with D hard to call. The CDR3 runs 16 residues. V lost 4 bases to trimming and J lost 4 bases, with 17 bases between them. Per germline, CDR1 SGDLS and CDR2 YYNGEE. CDR3 sequence reads: CASSPSGGSLNEKLFF. CDR3 coding DNA: TGTGCCAGCAGCCCCTCAGGAGGCAGTCTTAATGAAAAACTGTTTTTT.

This clone was seen only once. V usage is TRBV6-1 and J usage is TRBJ2-2; D might be TRBD2 (6 bases). The length of the CDR3 is 16 residues. V was shortened by 3 bases and J by 7 bases, with 18 bases between the two germline ends. Germline CDR1 is MNHNS and CDR2 is SASEGT. The CDR3 region is CASSEYSGRTNGELFF. CDR3 coding DNA: TGTGCCAGCAGTGAGTACAGTGGGAGGACGAACGGGGAGCTGTTTTTT.

This clone was seen more than once but under ten times. This rearrangement joins TRBV4-2 to TRBJ2-6, with 7 nucleotides matching TRBD1. V lost 0 bases and J lost 1; bases outside the gene matches: 6. CDR1 is LGHNA and CDR2 is YNFKEQ in the germline V gene. This CDR3 has 18 residues. The CDR3 is CASSQDVLQGSGANVLTF. The CDR3 bases are TGTGCCAGCAGCCAAGATGTCCTACAGGGGTCTGGGGCCAACGTCCTGACTTTC.

V usage is TRBV2 and J usage is TRBJ1-6, with TRBD1 matching 7 bases. The CDR3 covers 14 residues. The V gene's germline CDR1 is SNHLY and CDR2 FYNNEI. V lost 5 bases to trimming and J lost 8 bases; unmatched junction nucleotides: 6. The CDR3 coding sequence is TGTGCCAGCAGTCCGGACAGGATGTATTCACCCCTCCACTTT. This translates into CASSPDRMYSPLHF.

The genes are TRBV7-2 and TRBJ1-6; possible D gene TRBD1, 5 bases. Trimming took 5 bases from V and 9 from J, leaving 14 bases between them. The CDR3 covers 14 residues. Germline V gene lookup returns CDR1 SGHTA and CDR2 FQGNSA. CDR3 nucleotide sequence: TGTGCCAGCAGCGCAACAGGTTTGAGTTCACCCCTCCACTTT. Its protein product is CASSATGLSSPLHF.

The V call is TRBV5-4, the J call TRBJ2-5, with 8 bases identical to TRBD1. V shed 5 bases and J 5 bases; nucleotides not matched to a gene: 5. CDR1 and CDR2 (germline): SGHNT, YYREEE (reference sequence). CDR3 length equals 13 residues. The CDR3 DNA reads as TGTGCCAGCAGTTCACAGGGGGAGGAGACCCAGTACTTC. Protein product: CASSSQGEETQYF.

CDR3 residues: CASSYRPGQTNSPLHF. The DNA of the CDR3 is TGTGCCAGCAGTTACAGGCCCGGGCAGACAAATTCACCCCTCCACTTT. The rearrangement joins TRBV27 to TRBJ1-6, with D possibly being TRBD1 (5 bases). From germline, CDR1 is MNHEY and CDR2 SMNVEV (reference sequence). The V and J ends lost 4 bases and 7 bases respectively, with 17 bases between them. The length of the CDR3 is 16 residues.

The CDR3 here is CASRPAGDYGYTF. DNA of the CDR3: TGTGCCAGCAGGCCGGCAGGGGATTATGGCTACACCTTC. This chain connects TRBV27 to TRBJ1-2; weak D call: TRBD1 (6 bases). The V gene's germline CDR1 is MNHEY and CDR2 SMNVEV (reference sequence). The ends were cut back, 6 bases at V and 5 bases at J, with 13 bases in the middle. This CDR3 contains 13 residues.

The CDR3 bases are TGTGCCAGCAGTTACGGGGCCCCCGGGACAGGGTATGGGCAGTTCTTC. Amino acids: CASSYGAPGTGYGQFF. This chain connects TRBV6-2 or TRBV6-3 to TRBJ2-1; TRBD1 agrees at 9 bases. CDR1 MNHEY and CDR2 SVGEGT come from the germline V gene. The CDR3 sequence is 16 residues long. Trimming removed 2 bases from V and 12 bases from J; junction bases left unmatched: 14.

This clone was observed a few times. CDR3 nucleotide sequence: TGTGCCAGCAGCCCCACGACTAGCTTGATCTCCGGGGAGCTGTTTTTT. It is translated as CASSPTTSLISGELFF. The chain carries TRBV7-3 and TRBJ2-2; 7 bases map to TRBD2. Germline lookup yields CDR1 SGHTA and CDR2 FQGTGA. V dropped 5 bases and J dropped 6; count of bases not matched to a gene: 12. The CDR3 sequence is 16 residues long.

The chain links TRBV9 to TRBJ1-2, with 8 bases fitting TRBD1. V shed 0 bases and J 8 bases; nucleotides not matched to a gene: 9. The CDR3 spans 15 residues. The germline V gene has CDR1 SGDLS and CDR2 YYNGEE. The CDR3 sequence: CASSVDPGQGGGYTF. The DNA for the CDR3 is TGTGCCAGCAGCGTAGACCCCGGACAGGGAGGCGGCTACACCTTC.

This clone came up a few times. This chain links TRBV4-1 with TRBJ1-1, with TRBD1 matching 8 bases. Germline V lookup: CDR1 MGHRA, CDR2 YSYEKL. This CDR3 is built from 18 residues. With V trimmed by 0 bases and J by 0 bases, 9 bases remained unmatched. The CDR3 here is CASSQEWGQVSMNTEAFF. The CDR3 nucleotides are TGCGCCAGCAGCCAAGAGTGGGGACAGGTCTCAATGAACACTGAAGCTTTCTTT.

The genes are TRBV19 and TRBJ1-4; perhaps TRBD1 as D (5 bases). V shed 4 bases and J shed 0 bases, with 9 bases lying between them. CDR1 and CDR2 (germline): LNHDA, SQIVND (reference sequence). This CDR3 is 15 amino acids long. CDR3 amino acids: CASSNAGSTNEKLFF. Here the CDR3 DNA reads TGTGCCAGTAGTAACGCAGGGTCAACTAATGAAAAACTGTTTTTT.

The rearrangement joins TRBV6-5 to TRBJ1-4, with 7 nucleotides matching TRBD1. The length of the CDR3 is 14 residues. The junction had 9 bases not matched to a gene; V was cut back by 6 bases and J by 8 bases. In germline, CDR1 is MNHEY, CDR2 SVGAGI. The CDR3 reads CASSSDRVGEKLFF. CDR3 in DNA: TGTGCCAGCAGCTCCGACAGGGTTGGGGAAAAACTGTTTTTT.

The rearrangement links TRBV6-1 to TRBJ1-5; TRBD1 might be the D (6 bases). V shed 4 bases and J shed 3 bases, with 16 bases lying between them. The CDR3 covers 16 residues. Germline CDR1 and CDR2: MNHNS and SASEGT. This CDR3 reads CASSVGRTVDNQPQHF. In DNA form, the CDR3 reads TGTGCCAGCAGTGTGGGCAGGACAGTCGACAATCAGCCCCAGCATTTT.

J is TRBJ2-1 and V is TRBV15; 8 positions agree with TRBD1. Trimming removed 1 base from V and 3 bases from J; junction bases left unmatched: 2. The CDR3 is 15 residues long. The germline CDR1 and CDR2 sequences are LNHNV and YYDKDF (reference sequence). The CDR3 sequence: CATSRAGTGYNEQFF. The CDR3 bases are TGTGCCACCAGCAGAGCCGGGACAGGCTACAATGAGCAGTTCTTC.

This clone was seen once. The chain employs TRBV5-1 and TRBJ2-7, with TRBD2 matching over 9 bases. The CDR3 sequence is 13 residues long. Germline CDR1 reads SGHRS; CDR2 reads YFSETQ. J gave up 0 bases and V 7 bases, and 2 bases lay outside the gene matches. CDR3 amino acids: CASRAGGSYEQYF. The CDR3 DNA reads as TGCGCCAGCCGAGCGGGGGGCTCCTACGAGCAGTACTTC.

The genes are TRBV20-1 and TRBJ1-1; D is uncertain. Germline CDR1 DFQATT, CDR2 SNEGSKA (reference sequence). This CDR3 spans 12 amino acids. Trimming left V 3 bases short and J 3 bases short, with 8 bases between. CDR3 protein: CSASADYTEAFF. CDR3 DNA: TGCAGTGCTAGTGCGGACTACACTGAAGCTTTCTTT.

The rearrangement links TRBV18 to TRBJ2-5; 8 positions match TRBD1. The ends lost 3 bases at V and 7 bases at J; junction bases unmatched: 7. Germline V lookup: CDR1 KGHSH, CDR2 LQKENI. There are 14 residues in the CDR3. The CDR3 DNA sequence: TGTGCCAGCTCACCGACAGGGGAGAAAGGGACCCAGTACTTC. Its protein is CASSPTGEKGTQYF.

The chain carries TRBV7-9 and TRBJ2-3, with 10 bases fitting TRBD2. The V segment lost 0 bases and the J segment 5 bases; nucleotides outside the gene matches: 5. Germline CDR1 SEHNR, CDR2 FQNEAQ (reference sequence). The CDR3 has 16 amino acids. CDR3 region: CASSLAAGGRVDTQYF. CDR3 DNA: TGTGCCAGCAGCTTAGCAGCGGGAGGGCGTGTAGATACGCAGTATTTT.

The genes are TRBV4-1 and TRBJ2-7, with TRBD2 matching 8 bases. Per the germline V gene, CDR1 is MGHRA and CDR2 is YSYEKL. Trimming took 1 base from V and 7 from J; bases not matched to a gene: 9. The CDR3 contains 15 residues. The chain's CDR3 is CASSQVISGGREQYF. CDR3 coding DNA: TGCGCCAGCAGCCAAGTGATTTCGGGAGGGCGGGAGCAGTACTTC.

CDR3: CASSYSRGNPYEQYF. Here the CDR3 DNA reads TGTGCCAGCAGTTACTCTCGAGGGAACCCCTACGAGCAGTACTTC. The J gene is TRBJ2-7, the V gene TRBV6-5; D possibly corresponds to TRBD2 (5 bases). Trimming removed 0 bases from V and 2 bases from J, with 11 bases in between. This CDR3 comprises 15 residues. The germline V gene has CDR1 MNHEY and CDR2 SVGAGI.

The chain employs TRBV29-1 and TRBJ1-1, with D perhaps TRBD1 (5 bases). Deletions cut 3 bases from V and 1 base from J, with 12 bases between. The CDR3 covers 14 residues. The germline gives CDR1 SQVTM, CDR2 ANQGSEA. The CDR3 protein is CSVDGAVGNTEAFF. The CDR3 DNA reads as TGCAGCGTTGATGGGGCGGTGGGGAACACTGAAGCTTTCTTT.

The chain is built from TRBV27 and TRBJ1-1; no clear D gene. CDR3 length: 14 residues. Trimming took off 2 bases at V and 0 bases at J, with 7 bases between the two ends. Germline CDR1 is MNHEY and CDR2 is SMNVEV (reference sequence). Written as DNA, the CDR3 is TGTGCCAGCAGTTTAGAGCGGATGAACACTGAAGCTTTCTTT. Translating gives CASSLERMNTEAFF.